Listed here is a single T cell receptor beta chain. The data originate from a study of Ad26.COV2.S vaccination and SARS-CoV-2 variants. The data were produced by immunoSEQ multiplex PCR, yet TCRdb's version contains in-frame clones alone and is incomplete. The sample has about 180,000 clones; about 83% are singletons. This CDR3 contains 13 residues. The germline V gene has CDR1 SGHDT and CDR2 YYEEEE. Trimming shortened V by 3 bases and J by 2 bases, and 6 bases separated the two germline ends. This rearrangement joins TRBV5-6 to TRBJ2-1; D gene unclear. This TCR derives from a human donor who had recovered from COVID-19. This material consisted of peripheral blood, taken after recovery from COVID-19. CDR3: CASSYGAYNEQFF. Written as DNA, the CDR3 is TGTGCCAGCAGCTATGGGGCCTACAATGAGCAGTTCTTC.